This TCR beta chain originates from a study of T cells in Graves' hyperthyroidism and ophthalmopathy. This clonotype was seen at least ten times. Its antigen is unknown. General study findings and limits: Model output signaled ophthalmopathy a median roughly 6 months ahead of onset. Most clonotypes expanded in the thyroid (above 0.001) were also present in blood.

Extraction of PBMCs used 8 to 10 ml of fresh peripheral blood. Using RNA transcripts as the source, TCR beta CDR3 regions were amplified. In the first-round RT-PCR of the TCR CDR3, the HTBI primer set was used. TCRdb re-called the multiplex PCR reads with MiXCR, one entry per CDR3 protein. The table lists about 180,000 distinct CDR3 sequences, about a sixth of them singletons. This CDR3 contains 11 residues. Trimming took off 0 bases at V and 9 bases at J, with 3 bases between the two ends. From germline, CDR1 is SEHNR and CDR2 FQNEAQ (reference sequence). V and J are TRBV7-9 and TRBJ2-1; no definite D call. This sequence originates from a woman aged 45-65 years with Graves' hyperthyroidism. Sequencing was carried out using blood. CDR3 nucleotide sequence: TGTGCCAGCAGCTTAGCGGGTGAGCAGTTCTTC. Its protein product is CASSLAGEQFF.